These 2 T cell receptor beta chains were all obtained from the same sample, sequenced in a study of cytomegalovirus exposure and HLA in healthy donors. Primers: 60 Vbeta forward and 13 Jbeta reverse. The repertoire was sequenced with immunoSEQ multiplex PCR; TCRdb's copy has only in-frame clones and lacks some. The table counts approximately 140,000 clones; around 1.5% lies in the top ten. Sequences were obtained from PBMCs. The receptors here all came from a woman aged 45 to 65 in good health and CMV-seronegative.

The CDR3 DNA follows: TGCAGCCCCCTGGGCGGGGGAGATAGCAATCAGCCCCAGCATTTT. It translates to CSPLGGGDSNQPQHF. This sequence joins TRBV29-1 and TRBJ1-5, with D possibly TRBD1 on 5 matching bases. V dropped 8 bases and J dropped 0 bases, with 17 bases sitting between them. The CDR3 is 15 amino acids. Germline CDR1 SQVTM, CDR2 ANQGSEA.

The chain recombines TRBV30 with TRBJ2-5; possibly TRBD1 for D (5 bases). V was pared by 0 bases and J by 2 bases, with 13 bases between. The CDR3 sequence is 15 residues long. From germline, CDR1 is GTSNPN and CDR2 SVGIG (reference sequence). The CDR3: CAWSVQGATQETQYF. The CDR3, as DNA: TGTGCCTGGAGTGTTCAAGGGGCTACGCAAGAGACCCAGTACTTC.